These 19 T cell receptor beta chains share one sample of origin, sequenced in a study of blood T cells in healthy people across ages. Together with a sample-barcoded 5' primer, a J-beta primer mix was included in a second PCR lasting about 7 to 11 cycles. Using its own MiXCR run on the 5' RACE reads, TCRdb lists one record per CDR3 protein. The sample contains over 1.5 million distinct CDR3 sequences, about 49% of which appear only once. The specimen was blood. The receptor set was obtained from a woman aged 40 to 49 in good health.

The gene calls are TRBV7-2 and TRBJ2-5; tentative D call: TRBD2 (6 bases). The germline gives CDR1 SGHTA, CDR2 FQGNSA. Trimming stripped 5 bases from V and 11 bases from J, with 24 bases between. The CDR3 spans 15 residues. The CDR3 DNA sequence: TGTGCCAGCAGCCGAACGGCGGGGTTCTACAATGAGCAGTACTTC. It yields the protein CASSRTAGFYNEQYF.

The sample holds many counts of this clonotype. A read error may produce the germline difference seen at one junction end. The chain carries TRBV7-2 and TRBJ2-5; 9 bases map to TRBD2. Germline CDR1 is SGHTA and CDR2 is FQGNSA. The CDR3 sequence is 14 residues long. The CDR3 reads CASSSGLARETQYF. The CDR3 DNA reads TGCGCCAGCAGCTCGGGACTAGCAAGAGAGACCCAGTACTTC. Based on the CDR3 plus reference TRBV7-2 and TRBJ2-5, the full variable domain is GAGVSQSPSNKVTEKGKDVELRCDPISGHTALYWYRQSLGQGLEFLIYFQGNSAPDKSGLPSDRFSAERTGGSVSTLTIQRTQQEDSAVYLCASSSGLARETQYFGPGTRLLVL.

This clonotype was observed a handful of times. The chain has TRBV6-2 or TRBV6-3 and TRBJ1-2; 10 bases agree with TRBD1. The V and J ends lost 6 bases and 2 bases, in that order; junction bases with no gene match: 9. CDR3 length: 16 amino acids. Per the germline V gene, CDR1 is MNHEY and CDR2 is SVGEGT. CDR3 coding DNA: TGTGCCAGCAGCTCTCATCCGGGACAGGGGAACTATGGCTACACCTTC. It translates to CASSSHPGQGNYGYTF.

The CDR3 region is CASSPERGGLGEQYF. CDR3 in DNA: TGTGCCAGCAGCCCCGAGCGGGGGGGCCTAGGTGAGCAGTACTTC. The rearrangement joins TRBV3-1 to TRBJ2-5; 10 nucleotides match TRBD2. Germline assignment: CDR1 LGHDT and CDR2 YNNKEL (reference sequence). CDR3 size: 15 residues. V shed 4 bases, J shed 11 bases, and the junction held 13 bases outside the gene matches.

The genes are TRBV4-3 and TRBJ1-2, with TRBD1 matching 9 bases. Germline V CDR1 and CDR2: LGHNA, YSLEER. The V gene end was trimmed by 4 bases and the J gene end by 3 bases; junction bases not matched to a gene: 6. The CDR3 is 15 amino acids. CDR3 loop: CASSLAQGADYGYTF. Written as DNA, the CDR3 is TGCGCCAGCAGCCTAGCACAGGGGGCGGACTATGGCTACACCTTC.

The CDR3 is CASSLIFSGGAGTQYF. CDR3 nucleotide sequence: TGTGCCAGCAGTTTAATATTCAGCGGGGGCGCGGGGACCCAGTACTTC. The chain couples TRBV27 to TRBJ2-7, with 8 bases lining up with TRBD2. The J call is doubtful: the DNA matches TRBJ2-5 better. Germline CDR1 is MNHEY and CDR2 is SMNVEV (reference sequence). The CDR3 runs to 16 residues.

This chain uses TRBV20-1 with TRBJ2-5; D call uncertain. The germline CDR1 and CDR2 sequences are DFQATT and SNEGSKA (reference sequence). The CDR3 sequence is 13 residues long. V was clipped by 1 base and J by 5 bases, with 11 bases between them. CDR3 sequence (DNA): TGCAGTGCTAGAGGACGGCGTGGGGAGACCCAGTACTTC. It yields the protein CSARGRRGETQYF.

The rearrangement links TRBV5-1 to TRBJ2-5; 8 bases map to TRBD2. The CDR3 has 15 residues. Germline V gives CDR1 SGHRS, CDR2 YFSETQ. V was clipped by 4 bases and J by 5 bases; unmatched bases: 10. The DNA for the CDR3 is TGCGCCAGCAGCCCCGTGACTAGCGAGAGGGAGACCCAGTACTTC. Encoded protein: CASSPVTSERETQYF.

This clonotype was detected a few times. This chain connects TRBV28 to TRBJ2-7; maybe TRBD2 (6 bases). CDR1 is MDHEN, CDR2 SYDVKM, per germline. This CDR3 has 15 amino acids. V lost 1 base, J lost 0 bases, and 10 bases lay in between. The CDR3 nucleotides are TGTGCCAGCAGTTTATTGGCGGGGAGCTCCTACGAGCAGTACTTC. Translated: CASSLLAGSSYEQYF.

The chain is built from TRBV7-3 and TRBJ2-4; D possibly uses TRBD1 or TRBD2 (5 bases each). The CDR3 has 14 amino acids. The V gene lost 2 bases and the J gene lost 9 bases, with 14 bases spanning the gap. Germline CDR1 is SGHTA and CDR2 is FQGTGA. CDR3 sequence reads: CASSLLAGTGIQYF. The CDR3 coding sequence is TGTGCCAGCAGCTTACTTGCCGGGACCGGCATTCAGTACTTC.

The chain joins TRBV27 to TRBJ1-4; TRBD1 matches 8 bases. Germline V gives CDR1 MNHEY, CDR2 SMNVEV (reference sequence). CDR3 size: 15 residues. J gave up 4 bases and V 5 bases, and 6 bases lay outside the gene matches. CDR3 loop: CASSPRTGLNEKLFF. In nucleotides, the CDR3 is TGTGCCAGCAGTCCGCGGACAGGGCTTAATGAAAAACTGTTTTTT.

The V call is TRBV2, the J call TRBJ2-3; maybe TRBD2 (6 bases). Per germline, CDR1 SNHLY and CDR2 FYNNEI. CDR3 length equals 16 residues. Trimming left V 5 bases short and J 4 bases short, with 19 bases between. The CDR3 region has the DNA TGTGCCAGCAGTAAGGAGGGGCCCTATGCGGCAGATACGCAGTATTTT. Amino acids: CASSKEGPYAADTQYF.

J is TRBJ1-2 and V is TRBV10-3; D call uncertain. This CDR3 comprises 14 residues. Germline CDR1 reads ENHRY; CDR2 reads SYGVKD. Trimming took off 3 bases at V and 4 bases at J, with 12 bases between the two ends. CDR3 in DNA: TGTGCCATCAGTGAATCGGGGTTTGCCTATGGCTACACCTTC. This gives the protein CAISESGFAYGYTF.

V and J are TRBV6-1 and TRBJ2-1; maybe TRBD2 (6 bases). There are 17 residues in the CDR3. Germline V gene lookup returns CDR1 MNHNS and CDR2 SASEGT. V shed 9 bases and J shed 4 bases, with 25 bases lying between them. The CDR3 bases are TGTGCCAGTAGGAAAGAGAGACTAGTATCCGGGTACAATGAGCAGTTCTTC. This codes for CASRKERLVSGYNEQFF.

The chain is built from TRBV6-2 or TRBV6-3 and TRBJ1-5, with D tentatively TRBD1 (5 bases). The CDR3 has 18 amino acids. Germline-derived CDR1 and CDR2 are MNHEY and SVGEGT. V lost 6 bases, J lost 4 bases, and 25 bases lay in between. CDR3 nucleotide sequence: TGTGCCAGCAGCAACGAGAGGGGTTACAGTCTTGGGAATCAGCCCCAGCATTTT. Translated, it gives CASSNERGYSLGNQPQHF.

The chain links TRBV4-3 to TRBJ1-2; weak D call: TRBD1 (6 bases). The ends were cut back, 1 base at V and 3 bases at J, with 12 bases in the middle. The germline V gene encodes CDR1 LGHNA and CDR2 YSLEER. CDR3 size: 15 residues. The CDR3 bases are TGCGCCAGCAGCCAAGCTCAGGGGTCGCACTATGGCTACACCTTC. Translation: CASSQAQGSHYGYTF.

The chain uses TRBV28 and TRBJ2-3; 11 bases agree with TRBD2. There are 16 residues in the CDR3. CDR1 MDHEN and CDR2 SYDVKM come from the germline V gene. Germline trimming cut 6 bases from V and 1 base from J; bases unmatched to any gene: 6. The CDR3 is CASSLAGGPRTDTQYF. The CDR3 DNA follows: TGTGCCAGCAGCTTAGCGGGGGGGCCCCGCACAGATACGCAGTATTTT. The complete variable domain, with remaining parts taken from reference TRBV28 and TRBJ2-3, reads DVKVTQSSRYLVKRTGEKVFLECVQDMDHENMFWYRQDPGLGLRLIYFSYDVKMKEKGDIPEGYSVSREKKERFSLILESASTNQTSMYLCASSLAGGPRTDTQYFGPGTRLTVL.

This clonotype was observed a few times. In DNA form, the CDR3 reads TGTGCCAGCAGCCCCTCGGGACTAGGAACCTACAATGAGCAGTACTTC. This gives the protein CASSPSGLGTYNEQYF. V usage is TRBV7-9 and J usage is TRBJ2-1; TRBD2 agrees at 8 bases. The closer fit of TRBJ2-7 to the DNA end suggests the J call may be wrong. CDR3 length: 16 residues. CDR1 SEHNR and CDR2 FQNEAQ come from the germline V gene (reference sequence).

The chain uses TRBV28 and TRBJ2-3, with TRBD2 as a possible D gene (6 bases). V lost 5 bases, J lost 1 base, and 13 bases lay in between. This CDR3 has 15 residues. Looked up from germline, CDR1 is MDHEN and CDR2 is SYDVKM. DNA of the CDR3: TGTGCCAGCAGTGCCGCGGGGTCCGGCACAGATACGCAGTATTTT. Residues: CASSAAGSGTDTQYF. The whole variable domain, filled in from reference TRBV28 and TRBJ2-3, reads DVKVTQSSRYLVKRTGEKVFLECVQDMDHENMFWYRQDPGLGLRLIYFSYDVKMKEKGDIPEGYSVSREKKERFSLILESASTNQTSMYLCASSAAGSGTDTQYFGPGTRLTVL.